This T cell receptor beta chain was recorded in a study of cytomegalovirus exposure and HLA in healthy donors (dated by TCRdb to about 2017). As for the study more broadly: According to an earlier analysis of 550 to 700 of the donors, 200 million or so T cells yielded over 90 million unique TCR beta sequences and approximately 300 Gb of sequence data. Class I and class II HLA loci were covered by the typing at four-digit resolution. Donor age, sex, ethnicity and CMV serostatus were collected together with the repertoire data. Across roughly 420 genotyped donors of the cohort, an average of about 220,000 unique TCR beta nucleotide sequences per donor were sequenced, and approximately 17% of those sequences were non-productive. The aim of the study was to test whether cataloging public T cell receptors could identify signatures of past pathogen exposure. A later analysis re-examined previously published TCR beta repertoires from 610 or so donors and added high-resolution HLA genotyping to investigate patterns of TCR occurrence. About 280 gigabases of sequencing data and around 85 million unique TCR sequences made up an early release that covered about 640 HLA-typed donors. To predict cytomegalovirus infection status, the study brought together high-throughput TCR immunosequencing, statistical association of individual TCRs with disease status, and machine learning. The study profiled the T cell repertoires of approximately 700 subjects by immunosequencing and related them to cytomegalovirus serostatus. A later genetic analysis took genome-wide SNP genotypes for about 55% of the roughly 670 donors and used that subset as a discovery cohort. All discovery cohort repertoires had been generated on a single sequencing platform. Rather than drawing on any new phenotypic data, the later analysis identified candidate immune exposures from TCR beta sequences and the way those sequences occurred across donors. Besides the first cohort of 666 subjects, a separate validation cohort made up of roughly 120 different subjects was used. About five DR-DQ haplotypes were handled as single units for association and clustering because linkage in the cohort was strong. To decide whether each TCR beta V gene segment behaved as functional or pseudogenic, an earlier analysis of 587 of the donors relied on high-throughput TCR beta sequencing. Typing coverage varied by locus: roughly 629-640 donors for A, B, C, DRB1 and DQB1; 500 to 550 for DQA1; 600 to 610 for DPA1; roughly 470 for DPB1. Of the 350 to 400 genotyped donors, about 84% fell in the genetic ancestry cluster associated with self-reported Caucasian donors.

The cohort comprised under 700 healthy bone marrow donors. All cohort members were sampled while nominally healthy, although unrecorded immune exposures were likely present. The donor was CMV seropositive and was included in the group of 289 seropositive cohort members. A peripheral blood sample was provided by each donor, and peripheral blood mononuclear cells were used for TCR beta sequencing. Genomic DNA extraction from the blood cell samples was performed with the Qiagen DNeasy Blood Extraction Kit. Beyond this particular receptor, the publication reports: In both the original and validation cohorts, the classifier was reported to diagnose cytomegalovirus status with high specificity and sensitivity. Several of the top co-occurrence clusters appeared to be linked to parvovirus B19, influenza, CMV and Epstein-Barr virus, according to a later analysis. In a later analysis, HLA-associated TCR beta chains were found to be more clonally expanded and to have lower generation probabilities than equally common non-associated chains. In an earlier analysis of approximately 590 of the donors, most TCR beta V segments were observed in productive rearrangements about 90% or about 30% of the time, broadly matching IMGT annotations. Correlated functional status among segregating V segments might reflect linkage disequilibrium, but an unknown experimental factor could not be ruled out. The earlier analysis of approximately 540 of the donors excluded roughly 16 rarely observed V segments, including chromosome 9 orphons, because counts were too low. The presence/absence analyses assumed that sequencing depth was roughly uniform across donors, and that assumption may not be true. A further reported finding was that TCR beta sequences accurately predicted the HLA-A and HLA-B alleles for most subjects in the first cohort. Specific HLA alleles were associated with 15,000 to 20,000 TCR beta sequences at a false discovery rate of 0.05 in a later analysis. Across donors, most TCR sequences were observed very rarely, whereas some public TCRs were present in many individuals. A later analysis found that TCR association rates varied across HLA loci, with DRB1 alleles showing the most associated TCRs and HLA-C alleles the fewest. In vitro tests confirmed that a few of the cytomegalovirus-associated TCR beta chains recognize cytomegalovirus antigens. CMV serostatus was the only immune exposure information available for the cohort. In a later analysis, most CMV-associated TCR beta chains were found to appear HLA-restricted, with HLA associations seemingly driven largely by CMV exposure. HLA typing was unavailable for some donors at each locus, so association tests used only the typed subset. A later genetic analysis reported fewer N-insertions in productive TCRs among donors in an Asian-associated ancestry cluster than the approximately 670-donor mean. The sequencing pipeline was judged likely to have produced a cluster of highly shared sequence variants as a technical artifact. The study listed 150 to 200 TCR beta chains as associated with cytomegalovirus. The authors suggested that the approach could potentially be extended to other disease states and immunological phenotypes. Assigning TCR associations to individual alleles was difficult when HLA alleles, especially DR and DQ, strongly co-occurred. This cohort had only TCR beta chains sequenced, and the lack of alpha or paired-chain data limited which features could be detected. A later genetic analysis associated a missense DCLRE1C variant with V-gene and J-gene trimming of TCR beta chains, and an independent cohort replicated the association.

Receptor amplification or capture employed the immunoSEQ multiplex PCR assay. The multiplex PCR relied on a mix of 60 forward primers for TCR Vbeta segments and 13 reverse primers for TCR Jbeta segments. Amplification of the CDR3 region of rearranged TCR beta genes was performed with a multiplex PCR assay on genomic DNA. On the Illumina HiSeq System, the amplified TCR beta libraries were sequenced as 87-base-pair reads. For the original study's pipeline: A later analysis tallied 70 million to 100 million unique TCR beta chains across the 666 repertoires, and approximately 12 million of those chains were shared by two or more donors. To remove PCR and sequencing errors, raw reads were error-corrected and collapsed into unique sequences using a nearest-neighbor algorithm that merged closely related sequences. To assign V, D and J gene segments, CDR3 sequences were aligned to IMGT reference sequences. For a sequence to be retained, a match of at least six nucleotides was required to both a V gene segment and a J gene segment. Rearrangements were called productive when the CDR3 lacked stop codons and stayed in frame with V and J; all others were non-productive. Following IMGT convention, CDR3 was defined as the stretch from the second conserved V-encoded cysteine up to the conserved J-encoded phenylalanine. The earlier analysis of some 550 of the donors excluded any sequence lacking an unambiguous match to a single V gene segment. An earlier analysis of fewer than 750 of the donors classified V segments as functional when productive rearrangements were above 56.7% and as segregating when the standard deviation between donors was above 5%. To diagnose cytomegalovirus status from the catalog of TCR beta chain sequences, a statistical classification framework was built. A later analysis assigned V and J genes by comparing TCR nucleotide sequences with IMGT/GENE-DB human TR gene sequences. The TCRdist pipeline was used in a later analysis to assign CDR3 sequences and most-parsimonious VDJ recombination scenarios. A later analysis defined each TCR beta chain by its CDR3 amino acid sequence plus V-gene family, and excluded reads lacking a unique V-gene family. As a way to deal with suspected cross-contamination and a sequencing artifact, a later analysis dropped approximately 570 nucleotide sequences that were highly shared and had low generation probability. For each public chain, a later analysis derived a clonal expansion index from normalized ranks of inferred template counts within each repertoire. In a later analysis, generation probabilities were computed with a VDJ recombination model fitted to out-of-frame rearrangements, and the resulting probabilities were checked against IGoR. In a later analysis, TCR-TCR, TCR-HLA and TCR-CMV co-occurrence was scored with hypergeometric tests, and a repertoire-size bias correction was applied to TCR pairs. A later analysis estimated false discovery rates by permuting HLA or CMV assignments 20 times. In a later analysis, co-occurring TCRs were grouped with DBSCAN, and TCRdist sequence similarity was added when clustering was performed within HLA-allele-positive subsets. Co-occurrence clustering excluded repertoires with fewer than 30,000 or more than 120,000 public chains, plus five with anomalous nucleotide sharing. Not all clones reach the TCRdb copy of this immuneACCESS table, which keeps in-frame sequences only. Checked studies attribute under half of the gap to unresolved V genes and leave the rest unexplained. The V and J calls and the clone size are those of that table, but D and trimming were determined from the DNA. The sample records 90,000 to 120,000 clones, over 60% of which are singletons. The ten biggest clones cover 4.1% of the sample.

On this clone itself: Its antigen target is currently unknown. No clone much larger than this one lies a single base away; base qualities are absent.

Sequencing used PBMCs. This TCR derives from a female donor in good health and CMV-seropositive.

The CDR3 has the sequence CATSRDTSIGNTIYF. The DNA is as follows: TGTGCCACTAGTCGGGACACCTCCATTGGAAACACCATATATTTT. Rearrangement joined TRBV6-5 to TRBJ1-3, with TRBD1 tentatively as D gene (6 bases match). V lost 10 bases and J lost 3 bases; the stretch between them is 19 bases long. Including the terminal cysteine and phenylalanine, the CDR3 comprises 15 residues. Left in the record is the CDR3 DNA by itself, 45 bases read in frame from the first base. From a lookup of the germline V gene, CDR1 and CDR2 are MNHEY and SVGAGI.